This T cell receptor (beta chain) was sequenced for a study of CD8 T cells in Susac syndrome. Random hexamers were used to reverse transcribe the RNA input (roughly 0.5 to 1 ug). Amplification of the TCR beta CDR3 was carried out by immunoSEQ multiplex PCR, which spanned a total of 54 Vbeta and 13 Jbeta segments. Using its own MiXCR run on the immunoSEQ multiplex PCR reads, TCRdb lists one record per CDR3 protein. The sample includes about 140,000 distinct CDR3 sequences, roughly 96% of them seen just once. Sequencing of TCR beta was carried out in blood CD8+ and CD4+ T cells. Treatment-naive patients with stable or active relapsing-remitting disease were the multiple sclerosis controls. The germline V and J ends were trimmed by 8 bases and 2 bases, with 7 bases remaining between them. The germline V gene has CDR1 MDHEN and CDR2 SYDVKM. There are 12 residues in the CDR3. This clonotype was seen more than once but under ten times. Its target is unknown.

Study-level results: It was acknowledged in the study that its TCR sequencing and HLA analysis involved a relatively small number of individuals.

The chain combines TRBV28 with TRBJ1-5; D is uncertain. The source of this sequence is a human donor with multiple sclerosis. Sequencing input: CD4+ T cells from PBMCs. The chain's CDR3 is CASWTGNQPQHF. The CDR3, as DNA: TGTGCCAGCTGGACGGGCAATCAGCCCCAGCATTTT.